This TCR beta chain was profiled in a study of blood T cell repertoires in COVID-19. From germline, CDR1 is LGHDT and CDR2 YNNKEL (reference sequence). There are 14 residues in the CDR3. V lost 1 base and J lost 2, with 9 bases in between. Per the original data handling: The assay estimated nucleated cells by amplifying reference gene primers. Libraries were prepared by immunoSEQ multiplex PCR; TCRdb keeps only in-frame clonotypes and omits some of them. That table gives V, J and clone size, and the DNA gave D and trimming. The sample has about 160,000 clones, around 86% seen once. V and J are TRBV3-1 (or the pseudogene TRBV3-2) and TRBJ2-7; perhaps TRBD1 as D (5 bases). Sequenced material: peripheral blood. This clonotype originated in an older man with acute or convalescent COVID-19. CDR3 coding DNA: TGTGCCAGCAGCCAAGTCATGGGGCCCTACGAGCAGTACTTC. Translated, it gives CASSQVMGPYEQYF.